These 15 T cell receptor beta chains share one sample of origin, sequenced in a study of long-term antiretroviral therapy in people with HIV (dated by TCRdb to the early 2020s). The immunoSEQ hsTCRB v3.0 assay was used at survey level resolution to sequence the TRB variable region. TCRdb took over this immuneACCESS table, retaining in-frame rearrangements with V and J assigned. Such tables are incomplete; in checked studies, under half of the missing clones stem from an unresolved V gene, and the remainder is unexplained. The sample table contains 45,000 or so clones; only one count was recorded for approximately 94% of them. Under 2.5% of the sample is held by the ten biggest clonotypes. The source material was unsorted PBMCs, sampled 9.2 years after starting antiretroviral therapy. The receptors derive from a man younger than 45 with HIV.

The chain uses TRBV30 and TRBJ2-5; 7 bases agree with TRBD2. The V gene's germline CDR1 is GTSNPN and CDR2 SVGIG (reference sequence). V was clipped by 5 bases and J by 5 bases; unmatched bases: 8. The CDR3 spans 13 residues. The CDR3 nucleotides are TGTGCCTGGGAGCGGGGATTAGGGGAGACCCAGTACTTC. Translating gives CAWERGLGETQYF.

The V call is TRBV7-9, the J call TRBJ2-2; D perhaps matches TRBD1 (6 bases). Germline V gene data show CDR1 as SEHNR and CDR2 as FQNEAQ (reference sequence). The CDR3 has 15 residues. With 6 bases removed from V and 2 bases from J, the gap between germline ends came to 13 bases. The CDR3 is CASRRPGQNTGELFF. In DNA, the CDR3 is TGTGCCAGCAGGAGGCCGGGACAAAACACCGGGGAGCTGTTTTTT. Complete variable domain (other parts from reference TRBV7-9 and TRBJ2-2): DTGVSQNPRHKITKRGQNVTFRCDPISEHNRLYWYRQTLGQGPEFLTYFQNEAQLEKSRLLSDRFSAERPKGSFSTLEIQRTEQGDSAMYLCASRRPGQNTGELFFGEGSRLTVL.

The genes are TRBV7-9 and TRBJ1-5, with D unclear. V lost 1 base and J 6 bases, leaving 10 bases between the germline ends. The CDR3 runs 14 residues. Germline V gene data show CDR1 as SEHNR and CDR2 as FQNEAQ (reference sequence). The CDR3 region has the DNA TGTGCCAGCAGCTTAGAAGGTAGCCGTCAGCCCCAGCATTTT. The encoded protein is CASSLEGSRQPQHF.

The chain is built from TRBV15 and TRBJ2-1, with D possibly being TRBD2 (6 bases). The germline V and J ends were trimmed by 5 bases and 0 bases, with 14 bases remaining between them. The germline CDR1 and CDR2 sequences are LNHNV and YYDKDF (reference sequence). The CDR3 has 16 residues. This CDR3 reads CATSARGIGSYNEQFF. CDR3 bases: TGTGCCACCAGCGCACGGGGGATCGGCTCCTACAATGAGCAGTTCTTC.

The chain is built from TRBV15 and TRBJ1-2; 9 nucleotides line up with TRBD1. This CDR3 is built from 14 residues. V lost 5 bases, J lost 2 bases, and 3 bases stayed unmatched. From germline, CDR1 is LNHNV and CDR2 YYDKDF (reference sequence). The CDR3 nucleotides read TGTGCCACCAGCTCACAGGGGGCGAACTATGGCTACACCTTC. Translated: CATSSQGANYGYTF.

The J gene is TRBJ2-7, the V gene TRBV6-6; 11 bases match TRBD1. Per germline, CDR1 MNHNY and CDR2 SVGAGI (reference sequence). With 4 bases clipped from V and 6 bases from J, the junction kept 5 bases outside the gene matches. This CDR3 region has 14 residues. CDR3 nucleotides: TGTGCCAGCAGTTTCCGGGACAGGGGGTCCGAGCAGTACGTC. Protein: CASSFRDRGSEQYV.

This clone appeared a single time. The chain recombines TRBV5-1 with TRBJ2-2; 7 positions agree with TRBD2. With V trimmed by 4 bases and J by 3 bases, 3 bases remained unmatched. CDR1 is SGHRS and CDR2 is YFSETQ in the germline V gene. The CDR3 runs 14 residues. The DNA for the CDR3 is TGCGCCAGCAGCAAAAGCGGGGACACCGGGGAGCTGTTTTTT. Residues: CASSKSGDTGELFF.

CDR3 coding DNA: TGTGCCAGCAGCTTTAGCGGGGGCGGCACCGGGGAGCTGTTTTTT. This sequence encodes CASSFSGGGTGELFF. The rearrangement uses TRBV7-2 and TRBJ2-2; 9 nucleotides match TRBD2. The CDR3 covers 15 residues. Germline V gene sequence: CDR1 SGHTA, CDR2 FQGNSA. After removal of 3 bases from V and 4 bases from J, the junction contained 3 bases not matched to a gene. The complete variable domain, with remaining parts taken from reference TRBV7-2 and TRBJ2-2, reads GAGVSQSPSNKVTEKGKDVELRCDPISGHTALYWYRQSLGQGLEFLIYFQGNSAPDKSGLPSDRFSAERTGGSVSTLTIQRTQQEDSAVYLCASSFSGGGTGELFFGEGSRLTVL.

This chain links TRBV7-9 with TRBJ2-1; a weak D match, TRBD2 (5 bases). CDR1 and CDR2 from the germline V gene are SEHNR and FQNEAQ (reference sequence). The CDR3 totals 15 residues. V gave up 2 bases and J gave up 6 bases, with 14 bases separating them. The CDR3 DNA follows: TGTGCCAGCAGCTTAAGTGAGGGAGAGGGCAATGAGCAGTTCTTC. Its protein product is CASSLSEGEGNEQFF.

This rearrangement joins TRBV2 to TRBJ2-3; tentatively, D is TRBD2 (6 bases). CDR1 is SNHLY and CDR2 is FYNNEI in the germline V gene. The CDR3 consists of 16 residues. V was cut by 7 bases and J by 3 bases, with 20 bases left in between. CDR3 in DNA: TGTGCCAGCATCCCCTTTCCACTAGCCGGGACAGATACGCAGTATTTT. Protein: CASIPFPLAGTDTQYF.

The V and J genes are TRBV29-1 and TRBJ2-5; tentative D call: TRBD2 (6 bases). Trimming took 5 bases from V and 0 from J, leaving 7 bases between them. The germline CDR1 and CDR2 sequences are SQVTM and ANQGSEA. This CDR3 region has 12 residues. The CDR3 reads CSVWGDQETQYF. DNA of the CDR3: TGCAGCGTTTGGGGGGACCAAGAGACCCAGTACTTC.

The CDR3: CASSLDSGGNEQFF. DNA of the CDR3: TGTGCCAGCAGCCTGGATAGCGGGGGCAATGAGCAGTTCTTC. J is TRBJ2-1 and V is TRBV7-2; 9 bases match TRBD2. From germline, CDR1 is SGHTA and CDR2 FQGNSA. V was pared by 5 bases and J by 6 bases, with 5 bases of the junction left unmatched. The CDR3 covers 14 residues.

The chain links TRBV25-1 to TRBJ1-1, with 8 bases fitting TRBD1. The CDR3 has 15 amino acids. The V gene's germline CDR1 is MGHDK and CDR2 SYGVNS. V lost 1 base and J lost 3; bases outside the gene matches: 4. Here the CDR3 DNA reads TGTGCCAGCAGTGAATCGGCAGGGGGCCACACTGAAGCTTTCTTT. Translated, it gives CASSESAGGHTEAFF.

The chain has TRBV11-2 and TRBJ2-1, with TRBD2 matching over 11 bases. The CDR3 extends over 15 amino acids. Per the germline V gene, CDR1 is SGHAT and CDR2 is FQNNGV. Trimming removed 8 bases from V and 7 bases from J; junction bases left unmatched: 10. The CDR3 DNA reads TGTGCCAGCGGCCTCATAGCGGGGGGGTTAAATGAGCAGTTCTTC. Amino acids: CASGLIAGGLNEQFF.

V gene TRBV5-4 combines with J gene TRBJ1-1; weak D call: TRBD1 (6 bases). Trimming shortened V by 3 bases and J by 6 bases, and 12 bases separated the two germline ends. The V gene's germline CDR1 is SGHNT and CDR2 YYREEE (reference sequence). The CDR3 runs 13 residues. The chain's CDR3 is CASSSTGKAEAFF. The CDR3 DNA reads as TGTGCCAGCAGCTCGACAGGAAAGGCTGAAGCTTTCTTT.